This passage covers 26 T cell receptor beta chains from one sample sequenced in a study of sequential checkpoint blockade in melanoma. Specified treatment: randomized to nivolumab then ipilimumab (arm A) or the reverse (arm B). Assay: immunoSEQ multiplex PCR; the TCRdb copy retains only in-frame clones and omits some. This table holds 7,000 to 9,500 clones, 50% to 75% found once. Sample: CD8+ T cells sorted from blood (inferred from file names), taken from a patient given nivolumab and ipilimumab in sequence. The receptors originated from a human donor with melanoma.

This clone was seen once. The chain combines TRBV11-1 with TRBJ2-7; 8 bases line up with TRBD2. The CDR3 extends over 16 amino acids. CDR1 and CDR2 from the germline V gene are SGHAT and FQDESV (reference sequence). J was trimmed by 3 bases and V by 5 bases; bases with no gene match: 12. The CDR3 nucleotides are TGTGCCAGCAGCATAGAGACAGCGGGGGTGATCTACGAGCAGTACTTC. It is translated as CASSIETAGVIYEQYF.

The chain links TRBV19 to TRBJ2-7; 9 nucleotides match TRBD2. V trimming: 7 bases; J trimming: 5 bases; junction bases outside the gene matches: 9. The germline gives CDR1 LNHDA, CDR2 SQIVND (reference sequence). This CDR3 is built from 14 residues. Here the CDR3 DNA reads TGTGCCAGTAATCCAGCGGGGGGACTCCACGAGCAGTACTTC. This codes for CASNPAGGLHEQYF. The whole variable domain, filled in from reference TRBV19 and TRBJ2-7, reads DGGITQSPKYLFRKEGQNVTLSCEQNLNHDAMYWYRQDPGQGLRLIYYSQIVNDFQKGDIAEGYSVSREKKESFPLTVTSAQKNPTAFYLCASNPAGGLHEQYFGPGTRLTVT.

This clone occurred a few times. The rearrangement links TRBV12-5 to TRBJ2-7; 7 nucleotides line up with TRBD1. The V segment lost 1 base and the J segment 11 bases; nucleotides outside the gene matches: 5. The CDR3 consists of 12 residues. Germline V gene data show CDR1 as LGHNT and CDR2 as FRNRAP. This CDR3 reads CASGLGDRRKYF. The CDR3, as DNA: TGTGCTAGTGGTTTGGGGGACAGACGAAAGTACTTC.

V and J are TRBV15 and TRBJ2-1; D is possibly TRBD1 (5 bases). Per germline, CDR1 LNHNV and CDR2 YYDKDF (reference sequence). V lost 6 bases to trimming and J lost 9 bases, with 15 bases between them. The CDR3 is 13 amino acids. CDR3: CATSSHRFREQFF. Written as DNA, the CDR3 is TGTGCCACCAGTTCTCACAGGTTTCGTGAGCAGTTCTTC.

The CDR3 DNA sequence: TGTGCCAGCAGCCAAGATCGGGGAGGAGAAGCTTTCTTT. Protein product: CASSQDRGGEAFF. The chain links TRBV4-2 to TRBJ1-1, with D unclear. Trimming left V 0 bases short and J 8 bases short, with 10 bases between. Germline V CDR1 and CDR2: LGHNA, YNFKEQ. This CDR3 has 13 residues.

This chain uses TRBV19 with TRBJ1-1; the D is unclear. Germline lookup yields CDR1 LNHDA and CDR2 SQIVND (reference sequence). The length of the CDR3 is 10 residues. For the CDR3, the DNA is TGTATGAGTCGGAACACTGAAGCTTTCTTT. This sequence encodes CMSRNTEAFF.

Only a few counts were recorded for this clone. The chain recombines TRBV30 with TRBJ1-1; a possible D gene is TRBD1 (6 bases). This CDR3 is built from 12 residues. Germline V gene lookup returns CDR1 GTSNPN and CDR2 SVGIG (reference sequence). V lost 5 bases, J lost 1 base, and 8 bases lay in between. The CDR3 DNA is TGTGCCTGGGGGGACAAGAACACTGAAGCTTTCTTT. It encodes CAWGDKNTEAFF.

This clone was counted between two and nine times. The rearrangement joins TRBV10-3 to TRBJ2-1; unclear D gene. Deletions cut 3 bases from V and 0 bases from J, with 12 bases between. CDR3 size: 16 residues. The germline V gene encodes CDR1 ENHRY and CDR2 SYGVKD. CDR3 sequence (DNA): TGTGCCATCAGTGATAGGAGAGCAAGCTCCTACAATGAGCAGTTCTTC. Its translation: CAISDRRASSYNEQFF.

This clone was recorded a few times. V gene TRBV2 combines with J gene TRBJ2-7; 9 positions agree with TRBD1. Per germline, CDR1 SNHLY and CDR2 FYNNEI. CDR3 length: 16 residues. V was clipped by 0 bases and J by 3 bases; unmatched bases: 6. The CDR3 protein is CASSEATGGPGYEQYF. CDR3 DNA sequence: TGTGCCAGCAGTGAAGCGACAGGGGGACCGGGCTACGAGCAGTACTTC. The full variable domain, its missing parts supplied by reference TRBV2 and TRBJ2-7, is EPEVTQTPSHQVTQMGQEVILRCVPISNHLYFYWYRQILGQKVEFLVSFYNNEISEKSEIFDDQFSVERPDGSNFTLKIRSTKLEDSAMYFCASSEATGGPGYEQYFGPGTRLTVT.

CDR3 residues: CAWRDSLMNTEAFF. CDR3 DNA: TGTGCCTGGAGAGACAGTCTGATGAACACTGAAGCTTTCTTT. The rearrangement joins TRBV30 to TRBJ1-1, with a tentative D call TRBD1 (5 bases). Per germline, CDR1 GTSNPN and CDR2 SVGIG (reference sequence). Trimming cost V 3 bases and J 0 bases, with 11 bases left between them. This CDR3 comprises 14 residues.

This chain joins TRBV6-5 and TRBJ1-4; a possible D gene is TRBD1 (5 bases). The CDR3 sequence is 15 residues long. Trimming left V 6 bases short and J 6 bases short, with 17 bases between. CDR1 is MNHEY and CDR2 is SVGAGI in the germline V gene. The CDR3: CASSSSQGSYEKLFF. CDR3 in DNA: TGTGCCAGCAGCAGTTCGCAGGGAAGCTATGAAAAACTGTTTTTT.

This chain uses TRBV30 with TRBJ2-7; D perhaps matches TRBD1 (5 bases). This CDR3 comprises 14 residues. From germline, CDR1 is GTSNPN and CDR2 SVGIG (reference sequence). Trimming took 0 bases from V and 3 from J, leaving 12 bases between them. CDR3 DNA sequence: TGTGCCTGGAGTGTGGGGCAGCCGGACTACGAGCAGTACTTC. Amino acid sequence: CAWSVGQPDYEQYF.

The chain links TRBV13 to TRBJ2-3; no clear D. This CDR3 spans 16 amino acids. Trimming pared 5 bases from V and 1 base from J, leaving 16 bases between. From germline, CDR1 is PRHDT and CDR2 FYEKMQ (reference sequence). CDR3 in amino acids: CASSVRGRVGTDTQYF. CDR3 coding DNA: TGTGCCAGCAGCGTTAGAGGCCGGGTTGGCACAGATACGCAGTATTTT. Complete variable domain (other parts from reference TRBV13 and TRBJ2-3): AAGVIQSPRHLIKEKRETATLKCYPIPRHDTVYWYQQGPGQDPQFLISFYEKMQSDKGSIPDRFSAQQFSDYHSELNMSSLELGDSALYFCASSVRGRVGTDTQYFGPGTRLTVL.

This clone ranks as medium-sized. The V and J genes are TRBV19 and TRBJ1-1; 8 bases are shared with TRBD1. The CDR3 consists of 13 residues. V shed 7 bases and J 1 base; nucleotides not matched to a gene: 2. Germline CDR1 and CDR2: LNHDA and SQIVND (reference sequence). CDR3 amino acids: CASTTGGNTEAFF. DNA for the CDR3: TGTGCCAGTACCACAGGGGGGAACACTGAAGCTTTCTTT.

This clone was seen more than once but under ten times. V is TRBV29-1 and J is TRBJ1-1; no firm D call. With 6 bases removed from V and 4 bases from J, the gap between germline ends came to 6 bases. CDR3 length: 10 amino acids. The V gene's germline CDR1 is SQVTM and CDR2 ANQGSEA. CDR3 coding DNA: TGCAGCGTCAGGTCCACTGAAGCTTTCTTT. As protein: CSVRSTEAFF.

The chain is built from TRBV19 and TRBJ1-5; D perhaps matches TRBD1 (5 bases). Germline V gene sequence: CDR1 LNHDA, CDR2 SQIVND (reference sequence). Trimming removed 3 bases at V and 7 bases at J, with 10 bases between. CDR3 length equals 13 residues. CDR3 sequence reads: CASSMGQTQPQHF. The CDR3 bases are TGTGCCAGTAGTATGGGGCAAACACAGCCCCAGCATTTT.

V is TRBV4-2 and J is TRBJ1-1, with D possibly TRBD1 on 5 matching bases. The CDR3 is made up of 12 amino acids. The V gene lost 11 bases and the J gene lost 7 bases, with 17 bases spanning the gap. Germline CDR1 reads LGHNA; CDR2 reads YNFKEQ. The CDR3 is CAAQAGGGEAFF. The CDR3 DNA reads TGTGCCGCACAAGCTGGGGGGGGTGAAGCTTTCTTT.

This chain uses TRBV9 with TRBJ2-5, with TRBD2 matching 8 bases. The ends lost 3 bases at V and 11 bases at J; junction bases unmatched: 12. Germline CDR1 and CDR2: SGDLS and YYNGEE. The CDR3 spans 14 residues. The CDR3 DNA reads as TGTGCCAGCAGCGACGGGGGGGAGACAGATGAGCAGTACTTC. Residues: CASSDGGETDEQYF.

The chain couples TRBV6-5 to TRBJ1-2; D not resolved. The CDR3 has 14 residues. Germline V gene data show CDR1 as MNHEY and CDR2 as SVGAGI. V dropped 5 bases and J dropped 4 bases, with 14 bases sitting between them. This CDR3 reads CASSASGWPYGYTF. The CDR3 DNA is TGTGCCAGCAGTGCCTCGGGTTGGCCCTATGGCTACACCTTC.

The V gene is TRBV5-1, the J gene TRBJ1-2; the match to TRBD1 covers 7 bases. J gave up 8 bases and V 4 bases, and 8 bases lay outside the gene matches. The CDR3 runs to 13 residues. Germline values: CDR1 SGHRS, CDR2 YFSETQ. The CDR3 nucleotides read TGCGCCAGCAGCGGCGACAGGGTGTGGGGCTACACCTTC. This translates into CASSGDRVWGYTF.

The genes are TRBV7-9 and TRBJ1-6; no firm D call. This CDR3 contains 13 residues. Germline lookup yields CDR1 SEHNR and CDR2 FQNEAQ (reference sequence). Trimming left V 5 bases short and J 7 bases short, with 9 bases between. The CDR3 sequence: CASSPTGNSPLHF. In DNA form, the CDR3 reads TGTGCCAGCAGCCCTACCGGGAATTCACCCCTCCACTTT.

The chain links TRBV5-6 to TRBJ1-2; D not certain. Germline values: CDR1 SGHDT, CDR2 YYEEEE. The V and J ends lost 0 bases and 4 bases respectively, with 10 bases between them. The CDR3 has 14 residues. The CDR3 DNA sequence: TGTGCCAGCAGCTTGGTCGCGGGCAGCTATGGCTACACCTTC. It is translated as CASSLVAGSYGYTF.

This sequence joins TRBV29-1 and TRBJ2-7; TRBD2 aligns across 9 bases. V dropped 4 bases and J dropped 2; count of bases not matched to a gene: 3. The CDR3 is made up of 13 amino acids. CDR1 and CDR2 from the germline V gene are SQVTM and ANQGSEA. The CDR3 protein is CSVAGGGAYEQYF. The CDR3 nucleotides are TGCAGCGTTGCTGGCGGGGGGGCCTACGAGCAGTACTTC.

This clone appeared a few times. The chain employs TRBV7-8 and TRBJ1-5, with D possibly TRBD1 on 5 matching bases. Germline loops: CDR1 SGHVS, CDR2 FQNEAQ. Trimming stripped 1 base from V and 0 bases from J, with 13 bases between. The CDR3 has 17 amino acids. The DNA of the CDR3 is TGTGCCAGCAGCTTAGTACTGGGAGGGGATAGCAATCAGCCCCAGCATTTT. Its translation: CASSLVLGGDSNQPQHF.

The CDR3: CASSLYRGPNYEQYF. The CDR3 nucleotides read TGTGCCAGCAGTTTATATCGCGGCCCTAACTACGAGCAGTACTTC. The chain carries TRBV28 and TRBJ2-7; D is undetermined. V lost 1 base to trimming and J lost 3 bases, with 13 bases between them. The CDR3 sequence is 15 residues long. Germline values: CDR1 MDHEN, CDR2 SYDVKM. The full variable domain, completed using reference TRBV28 and TRBJ2-7, is DVKVTQSSRYLVKRTGEKVFLECVQDMDHENMFWYRQDPGLGLRLIYFSYDVKMKEKGDIPEGYSVSREKKERFSLILESASTNQTSMYLCASSLYRGPNYEQYFGPGTRLTVT.

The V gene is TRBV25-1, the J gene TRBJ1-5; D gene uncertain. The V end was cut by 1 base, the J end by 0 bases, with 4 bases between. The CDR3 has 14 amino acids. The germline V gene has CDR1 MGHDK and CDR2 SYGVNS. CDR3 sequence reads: CASSESVSNQPQHF. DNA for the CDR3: TGTGCCAGCAGTGAATCGGTTAGCAATCAGCCCCAGCATTTT.